The sequence of this T cell receptor beta chain was determined in a study of breast tumors, draining lymph nodes, adjacent tissues. Study findings and constraints: Tumor and nontumor repertoires were significantly more similar in luminal-like than in basal-like breast cancer.

The lymph nodes were axillary draining lymph nodes from breast cancer patients. This clonotype was seen at least ten times. Its antigen is not known. The length of the CDR3 is 14 residues. The V gene lost 5 bases and the J gene lost 10 bases, with 18 bases spanning the gap. CDR1 and CDR2 (germline): SEHNR, FQNEAQ (reference sequence). TCRdb itself ran the multiplex PCR reads through MiXCR, one entry per CDR3 protein. This table has 150,000 to 200,000 distinct CDR3 sequences, approximately 33% appearing once. The sample was axillary lymph node tissue. The sequence was obtained from a female donor with breast cancer. Some clones in this sample may be carry-over from other donors' samples. The rearrangement uses TRBV7-9 and TRBJ2-1, with D maybe TRBD2 (5 bases). CDR3 in amino acids: CASSLKRHQTEQFF. The DNA for the CDR3 is TGTGCCAGCAGCCTAAAGCGGCACCAGACAGAGCAGTTCTTC.